This entry lists 20 T cell receptor beta chains sequenced from one sample in a study of blood T cells in healthy people across ages. With a J-beta primer mix and a sample-barcoded 5' primer, a second PCR ran about 7 to 12 cycles. TCRdb re-called the 5' RACE reads through MiXCR, storing one row per CDR3 protein. The sample gives about 930,000 distinct CDR3 sequences, 25% to 30% of which show up once; roughly 10% is in the top ten. The same data also went into a second study, on T cells of mothers and their children.

The material sequenced was blood. Every receptor here comes from a woman aged 40 to 55 in good health.

As for this clonotype: This may be a read error, as it is one base from a much larger clone. The gene calls are TRBV14 and TRBJ2-6, with D maybe TRBD1 (5 bases). The CDR3 runs 14 residues. Germline loops: CDR1 SGHDN, CDR2 FVKESK. The CDR3 sequence: CASSALAGANVRTF. CDR3 in DNA: TGTGCCAGCAGCGCCCTCGCTGGGGCCAACGTCCGGACTTTC.

The chain's CDR3 is CASSAGGLYGYTF. DNA for the CDR3: TGTGCCAGCAGTGCTGGGGGCCTCTATGGCTACACCTTC. This chain connects TRBV2 to TRBJ1-2; D might be TRBD1 (6 bases). Germline CDR1 and CDR2: SNHLY and FYNNEI. The CDR3 has 13 amino acids. The V gene lost 4 bases and the J gene lost 4 bases, with 10 bases spanning the gap. Supplemented by reference TRBV2 and TRBJ1-2, the full variable domain reads EPEVTQTPSHQVTQMGQEVILRCVPISNHLYFYWYRQILGQKVEFLVSFYNNEISEKSEIFDDQFSVERPDGSNFTLKIRSTKLEDSAMYFCASSAGGLYGYTFGSGTRLTVV.

This chain links TRBV7-9 with TRBJ1-6; D unclear. Looked up from germline, CDR1 is SEHNR and CDR2 is FQNEAQ (reference sequence). The CDR3 has 17 residues. With 5 bases removed from V and 7 bases from J, the gap between germline ends came to 21 bases. CDR3 loop: CASSIQSPAGRNSPLHF. The CDR3 DNA sequence: TGTGCCAGCAGCATCCAATCCCCGGCCGGGAGAAATTCACCCCTCCACTTT.

Ten or more counts support this clonotype. The V and J genes are TRBV9 and TRBJ2-7; 8 bases match TRBD2. After removal of 6 bases from V and 3 bases from J, the junction contained 11 bases not matched to a gene. Per the germline V gene, CDR1 is SGDLS and CDR2 is YYNGEE. The length of the CDR3 is 15 residues. CDR3 residues: CASKRGRGGRYEQYF. The DNA for the CDR3 is TGTGCCAGCAAAAGAGGTCGGGGGGGCCGCTACGAGCAGTACTTC.

The sample holds many counts of this clonotype. The rearrangement joins TRBV7-2 to TRBJ2-1, with D maybe TRBD2 (7 bases). The V end was cut by 5 bases, the J end by 6 bases, with 20 bases between. The CDR3 totals 16 residues. Germline lookup yields CDR1 SGHTA and CDR2 FQGNSA. The CDR3 sequence: CASSPLARGAGNEQFF. In nucleotides, the CDR3 is TGTGCCAGCAGCCCCTTGGCCCGGGGGGCCGGCAATGAGCAGTTCTTC.

This clonotype was detected only a few times. This chain joins TRBV9 and TRBJ2-5, with D perhaps TRBD1 or TRBD2 (5 bases each). Trimming left V 3 bases short and J 5 bases short, with 11 bases between. Germline-derived CDR1 and CDR2 are SGDLS and YYNGEE. CDR3 length: 13 residues. Written as DNA, the CDR3 is TGTGCCAGCAGCGGATGGGGACGGGAGACCCAGTACTTC. Translating it yields CASSGWGRETQYF. Together with reference TRBV9 and TRBJ2-5, the CDR3 gives the full variable domain: DSGVTQTPKHLITATGQRVTLRCSPRSGDLSVYWYQQSLDQGLQFLIQYYNGEERAKGNILERFSAQQFPDLHSELNLSSLELGDSALYFCASSGWGRETQYFGPGTRLLVL.

Remarks on this clonotype: This may arise from a read error, as a much more abundant clone is one base away. The chain employs TRBV12-3 or TRBV12-4 and TRBJ1-2, with D possibly matching TRBD1 (5 bases). The CDR3 contains 14 residues. Trimming took off 6 bases at V and 4 bases at J, with 15 bases between the two ends. The DNA for the CDR3 is TGTGCCAGCAGAGGACGGGGACGACCCTATGGCTACACCTTC. It codes for CASRGRGRPYGYTF.

The V and J genes are TRBV24-1 and TRBJ2-3; D gene uncertain. Trimming stripped 1 base from V and 2 bases from J, with 15 bases between. CDR1 KGHDR and CDR2 SFDVKD come from the germline V gene. There are 17 residues in the CDR3. CDR3 sequence (DNA): TGTGCCACCAGTGATTTTGGCAGGCTTACCCTCACAGATACGCAGTATTTT. Encoded protein: CATSDFGRLTLTDTQYF.

This clonotype was seen at least ten times. CDR3 DNA sequence: TGTGCCAGCATCACTAGCGGGGGGGAGACCCAGTACTTC. Its protein is CASITSGGETQYF. The chain joins TRBV7-2 to TRBJ2-5; TRBD2 matches 12 bases. CDR1 and CDR2 from the germline V gene are SGHTA and FQGNSA. The CDR3 has 13 amino acids. Losses at the gene ends were 7 bases for V and 5 bases for J; bases not matched to a gene: 2.

This chain joins TRBV12-3 or TRBV12-4 and TRBJ2-1; 10 nucleotides match TRBD1. J was trimmed by 9 bases and V by 2 bases; bases with no gene match: 7. CDR3 length equals 15 residues. CDR3: CASSLKGTGVGEQFF. DNA for the CDR3: TGTGCCAGCAGTTTAAAAGGGACAGGGGTTGGTGAGCAGTTCTTC.

The chain combines TRBV12-3 or TRBV12-4 with TRBJ2-4; 9 positions match TRBD2. Unmatched junction bases numbered 20, after V lost 4 bases and J lost 13 bases. This CDR3 is built from 17 residues. The chain's CDR3 is CASSSSVSRWTSDEQYF. The CDR3 nucleotides are TGTGCCAGCAGTTCCTCTGTCTCAAGATGGACTAGCGATGAGCAGTACTTC.

The chain has TRBV20-1 and TRBJ1-4, with D possibly being TRBD1 (5 bases). V was shortened by 3 bases and J by 8 bases, with 22 bases between the two germline ends. CDR1 and CDR2 from the germline V gene are DFQATT and SNEGSKA (reference sequence). The length of the CDR3 is 16 residues. The CDR3 sequence is CSASGRPAGREEKLFF. In DNA form, the CDR3 reads TGCAGTGCTAGTGGTCGCCCGGCAGGGAGAGAAGAAAAACTGTTTTTT.

The chain uses TRBV12-3 or TRBV12-4 and TRBJ1-4; 8 nucleotides line up with TRBD1. Trimming took 3 bases from V and 8 from J; bases not matched to a gene: 8. The CDR3 totals 15 residues. The CDR3 DNA is TGTGCCAGCAGTTTGTGGCAGGGGGCAGGCGAAAAACTGTTTTTT. Its translation is CASSLWQGAGEKLFF.

In its sample, this clonotype was seen many times. Just one base apart from a much larger clone, this may be a read error. The chain employs TRBV12-3 or TRBV12-4 and TRBJ1-2; D is perhaps TRBD1 (5 bases). This CDR3 is built from 12 residues. V was cut by 7 bases and J by 13 bases, with 19 bases left in between. The CDR3: CASTYSRGGGTF. The CDR3 DNA sequence: TGTGCCAGCACCTATTCCCGAGGCGGGGGCACCTTC.

The rearrangement joins TRBV7-2 to TRBJ1-5; possible D gene TRBD1, 5 bases. V lost 3 bases, J lost 3 bases, and 9 bases lay in between. Germline CDR1 and CDR2: SGHTA and FQGNSA. CDR3 length: 14 residues. CDR3 DNA sequence: TGTGCCAGCAGCTTCGACAGCCTCAATCAGCCCCAGCATTTT. Its protein is CASSFDSLNQPQHF.

This sequence joins TRBV2 and TRBJ2-5; D tentatively reads TRBD1 or TRBD2 (6 bases each). Looked up from germline, CDR1 is SNHLY and CDR2 is FYNNEI. This CDR3 comprises 16 residues. Trimming left V 4 bases short and J 4 bases short, with 19 bases between. CDR3 sequence reads: CASSGRIGGGGETQYF. The CDR3 DNA follows: TGTGCCAGCAGTGGGCGAATAGGGGGAGGCGGAGAGACCCAGTACTTC.

This clonotype occurred a few times. The genes are TRBV27 and TRBJ2-3, with a tentative D call TRBD2 (5 bases). Germline CDR1 MNHEY, CDR2 SMNVEV (reference sequence). The CDR3 extends over 14 amino acids. Deletions cut 5 bases from V and 0 bases from J, with 9 bases between. CDR3 amino acids: CASSPWTSTDTQYF. The CDR3 DNA reads TGTGCCAGCAGTCCTTGGACTAGCACAGATACGCAGTATTTT.

This clonotype was detected once. The chain joins TRBV7-3 to TRBJ1-1; D is undetermined. The germline V gene has CDR1 SGHTA and CDR2 FQGTGA. Trimming pared 2 bases from V and 4 bases from J, leaving 8 bases between. The CDR3 totals 13 residues. DNA of the CDR3: TGTGCCAGCAGCTTACAGCCGGGCACTGAAGCTTTCTTT. Its translation is CASSLQPGTEAFF.

The chain couples TRBV6-5 to TRBJ1-1; 12 bases map to TRBD1. V lost 0 bases, J lost 3 bases, and 20 bases stayed unmatched. Germline-derived CDR1 and CDR2 are MNHEY and SVGAGI. The CDR3 sequence is 22 residues long. This CDR3 reads CASSYSYGTGGVGITEDTEAFF. The CDR3 DNA follows: TGTGCCAGCAGTTACTCGTACGGGACAGGGGGCGTCGGGATAACTGAGGACACTGAAGCTTTCTTT.

This clonotype was seen many times. The chain links TRBV7-2 to TRBJ2-3; 7 nucleotides align to TRBD1. V was pared by 5 bases and J by 0 bases, with 5 bases of the junction left unmatched. CDR3 length: 15 amino acids. The V gene's germline CDR1 is SGHTA and CDR2 FQGNSA. CDR3 residues: CASSPGQASTDTQYF. The DNA of the CDR3 is TGTGCCAGCAGCCCAGGACAGGCTAGCACAGATACGCAGTATTTT.